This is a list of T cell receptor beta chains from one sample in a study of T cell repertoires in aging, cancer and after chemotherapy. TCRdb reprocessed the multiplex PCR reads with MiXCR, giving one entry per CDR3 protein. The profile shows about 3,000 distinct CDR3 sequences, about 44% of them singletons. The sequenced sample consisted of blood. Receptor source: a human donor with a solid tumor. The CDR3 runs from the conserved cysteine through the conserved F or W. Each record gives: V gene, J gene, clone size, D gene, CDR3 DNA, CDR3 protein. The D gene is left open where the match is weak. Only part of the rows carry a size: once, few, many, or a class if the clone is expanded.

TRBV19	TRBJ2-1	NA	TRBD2	TGTGCCAGTAGTAAAACTAGCGGGAGGGGCCATGAGCAGTTCTTC	CASSKTSGRGHEQFF
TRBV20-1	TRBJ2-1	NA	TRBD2	TGCAGCCTAGCGGGGGGCCTCTCCCCCTACAATGAGCAGTTCTTC	CSLAGGLSPYNEQFF
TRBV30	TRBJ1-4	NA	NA	TGTGCCTGGAGTGTACTAGGGGAACTGTTTTTT	CAWSVLGELFF
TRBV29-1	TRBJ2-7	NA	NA	TGCAGCGTTGACCCGAGCGGGACAGGTGCTGACGAGCAGTACTTC	CSVDPSGTGADEQYF
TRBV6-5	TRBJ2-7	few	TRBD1	TGTGCCAGCAGTTACCGTCTTTTGAGGACAGGGGCCTATGAGCAGTACTTC	CASSYRLLRTGAYEQYF
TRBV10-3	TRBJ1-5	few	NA	TGTGCCATCAGTGAGTCTTTGGGTATTAGCAATCAGCCCCAGCATTTT	CAISESLGISNQPQHF
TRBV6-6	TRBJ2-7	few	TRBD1	TGTGCCAGCAGTCCCGAGGGGGCCCCTCTGAGGCAGTACTTC	CASSPEGAPLRQYF
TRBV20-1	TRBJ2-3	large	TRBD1	TGCAGTGCTAGGGCGACAGGGCGCCTCACGGATACGCAGTATTTT	CSARATGRLTDTQYF
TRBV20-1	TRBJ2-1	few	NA	TGCAGTGCTAGATCTATCGGAGGCGGGGGCATATACAATGAGCAGTTCTTC	CSARSIGGGGIYNEQFF
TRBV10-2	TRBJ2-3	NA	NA	TGCGCCAGCAGTGATCGGATAATCACAGATACGCAGTATTTT	CASSDRIITDTQYF
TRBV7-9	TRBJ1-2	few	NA	TGTGCCAGCAGCCTTACAGAACAACAGCGTATAGGCCATGGCTACACCTTC	CASSLTEQQRIGHGYTF
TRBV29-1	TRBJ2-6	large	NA	TGCAGCGTGGGCTCTGGGGCCAACGTCCTGACTTTC	CSVGSGANVLTF
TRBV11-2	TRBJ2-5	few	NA	TGTGCCAGCAGCTCACTTGACTCGGGTGGGAGGGAGACCCAGTACTTC	CASSSLDSGGRETQYF
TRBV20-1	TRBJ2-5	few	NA	TGCAGTGCTAGCCCGGACAGACCGTACCAAGAGACCCAGTACTTC	CSASPDRPYQETQYF
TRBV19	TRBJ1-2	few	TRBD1	TGTGCCAGTACCGGGACAGCCAACGATGGCTACACCTTC	CASTGTANDGYTF
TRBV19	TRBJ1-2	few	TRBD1	TGTGCCAGTAGTGTGGACAGGGGGCGTCTCTATGGCTACACCTTC	CASSVDRGRLYGYTF
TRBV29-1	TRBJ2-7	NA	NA	TGCAGCGTTGTGGTGGTAGCGTCTACCTACGAGCAGTACTTC	CSVVVVASTYEQYF
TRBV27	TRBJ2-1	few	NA	TGTGCCAGCAGTGCCGGCAATGAGCAGTTCTTC	CASSAGNEQFF
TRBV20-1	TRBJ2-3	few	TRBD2	TGCAGTGCTAGATTAGCGGGGGGGAAGGATACGCAGTATTTT	CSARLAGGKDTQYF
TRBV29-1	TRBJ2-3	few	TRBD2	TGCAGCGTTGACCCCAGCGGGAGTGGGACAGATACGCAGTATTTT	CSVDPSGSGTDTQYF
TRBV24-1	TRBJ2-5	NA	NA	TGTGCCACCAGTGATTTTATGCAGGGAGCGCAAGAGACCCAGTACTTC	CATSDFMQGAQETQYF
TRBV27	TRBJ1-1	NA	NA	TGTGCCAGCAGTTTATACGTTCTGAACACTGAAGCTTTCTTT	CASSLYVLNTEAFF
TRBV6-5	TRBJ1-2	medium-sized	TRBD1	TGTGCCAGCAGTCGACAGGGGGGGTCGGATGGCTACACCTTC	CASSRQGGSDGYTF
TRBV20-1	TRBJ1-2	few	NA	TGCAGTGCATGGCGGGGCTACAACTATGGCTACACCTTC	CSAWRGYNYGYTF
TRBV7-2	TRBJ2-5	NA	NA	TGTGCCAGCAGCCCCCCATGGGGCGGGCAAGAGACCCAGTACTTC	CASSPPWGGQETQYF
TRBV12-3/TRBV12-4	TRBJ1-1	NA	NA	TGTGCCAGCAGTCCTTCCAGGGGGAACACTGAAGCTTTCTTT	CASSPSRGNTEAFF
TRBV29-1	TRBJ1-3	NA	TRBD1	TGCAGCGTCGCCCGGGACAGGGGGAAAGGGAACACCATATATTTT	CSVARDRGKGNTIYF
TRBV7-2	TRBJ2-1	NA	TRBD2	TGTGCCAGCAGCCTGAGACTAGCGGGAGGCAATTACAATGAGCAGTTCTTC	CASSLRLAGGNYNEQFF
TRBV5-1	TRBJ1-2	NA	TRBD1	TGCGCCAGCAGCTTGGAAGGGACAGGGACCTATGGCTACACCTTC	CASSLEGTGTYGYTF
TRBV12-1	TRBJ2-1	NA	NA	TGTGCCAGCAGCTTTGCTTTGGGACAGGTGAGCTCCTACAATGAGCAGTTCTTC	CASSFALGQVSSYNEQFF
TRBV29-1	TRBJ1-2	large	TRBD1	TGCAGCGTCGCTCGGACAGGAATAGATGGCTACACCTTC	CSVARTGIDGYTF
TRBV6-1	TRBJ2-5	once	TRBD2	TGTGCCAGCAGTTCCGGACTAGCGGGACTACAAGAGACCCAGTACTTC	CASSSGLAGLQETQYF
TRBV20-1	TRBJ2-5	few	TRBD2	TGCAGTGCTAGAGCGGGGGGGCAAGAGACCCAGTACTTC	CSARAGGQETQYF
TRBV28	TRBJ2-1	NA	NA	TGTGCCACCATAGCGGACTCCTACAATGAGCAGTTCTTC	CATIADSYNEQFF
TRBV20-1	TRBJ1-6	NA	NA	TGCAGTGCTGCCGCGGGTTCACCCCTCCACTTT	CSAAAGSPLHF
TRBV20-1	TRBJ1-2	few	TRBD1	TGCAGTGCCCGACAGGGCCAAGATGGCTATGGCTACACCTTC	CSARQGQDGYGYTF
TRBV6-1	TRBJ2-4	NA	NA	TGTGCCAGCAGTGAAGGGTCTTGGGACATTCAGTACTTC	CASSEGSWDIQYF
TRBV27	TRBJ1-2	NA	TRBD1	TGTGCCAGCAGCTTCCTGACAGGGTCACATGGCTACACCTTC	CASSFLTGSHGYTF
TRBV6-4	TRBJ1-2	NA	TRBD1	TGTGCCAGCAGTCCATCCCCAGACAGGGGATACGGCTACACCTTC	CASSPSPDRGYGYTF